This TCR beta chain was identified in a study of shared clonotypes between healthy human individuals. The overall study: For every donor, three CD4 naive, three CD4 memory, two CD8 naive and one CD8 memory plates were used. Findings of the study overall: Approximately 5% was the fraction of naive CD4 clonotypes found shared across several donors.

Combination of CD45RO+ cells with CCR7-negative CD45RA+ TemRA cells was used for CD8 memory. About this clone: As yet, its antigen is unknown.

Generated by immunoSEQ multiplex PCR, the TCRdb table keeps only in-frame clones and is missing some. The sample records 550,000 to 800,000 clones, around 91% being singletons. Trimming removed 5 bases from V and 6 bases from J, with 8 bases in between. Germline V gene lookup returns CDR1 SGHTA and CDR2 FQGNSA. The CDR3 extends over 13 amino acids. The sample taken for sequencing was memory CD8+ T cells from PBMCs. As for subset: CD45RO+ cells pooled with CCR7-negative TemRA cells. The chain couples TRBV7-2 to TRBJ2-6; the D is unclear. This sequence was found in a man aged 18 to 35 in good health. Some clones in this sample may be carry-over from other donors' samples. CDR3 DNA sequence: TGTGCCAGCAGCCCCCGGATGGCCAACGTCCTGACTTTC. This translates into CASSPRMANVLTF.